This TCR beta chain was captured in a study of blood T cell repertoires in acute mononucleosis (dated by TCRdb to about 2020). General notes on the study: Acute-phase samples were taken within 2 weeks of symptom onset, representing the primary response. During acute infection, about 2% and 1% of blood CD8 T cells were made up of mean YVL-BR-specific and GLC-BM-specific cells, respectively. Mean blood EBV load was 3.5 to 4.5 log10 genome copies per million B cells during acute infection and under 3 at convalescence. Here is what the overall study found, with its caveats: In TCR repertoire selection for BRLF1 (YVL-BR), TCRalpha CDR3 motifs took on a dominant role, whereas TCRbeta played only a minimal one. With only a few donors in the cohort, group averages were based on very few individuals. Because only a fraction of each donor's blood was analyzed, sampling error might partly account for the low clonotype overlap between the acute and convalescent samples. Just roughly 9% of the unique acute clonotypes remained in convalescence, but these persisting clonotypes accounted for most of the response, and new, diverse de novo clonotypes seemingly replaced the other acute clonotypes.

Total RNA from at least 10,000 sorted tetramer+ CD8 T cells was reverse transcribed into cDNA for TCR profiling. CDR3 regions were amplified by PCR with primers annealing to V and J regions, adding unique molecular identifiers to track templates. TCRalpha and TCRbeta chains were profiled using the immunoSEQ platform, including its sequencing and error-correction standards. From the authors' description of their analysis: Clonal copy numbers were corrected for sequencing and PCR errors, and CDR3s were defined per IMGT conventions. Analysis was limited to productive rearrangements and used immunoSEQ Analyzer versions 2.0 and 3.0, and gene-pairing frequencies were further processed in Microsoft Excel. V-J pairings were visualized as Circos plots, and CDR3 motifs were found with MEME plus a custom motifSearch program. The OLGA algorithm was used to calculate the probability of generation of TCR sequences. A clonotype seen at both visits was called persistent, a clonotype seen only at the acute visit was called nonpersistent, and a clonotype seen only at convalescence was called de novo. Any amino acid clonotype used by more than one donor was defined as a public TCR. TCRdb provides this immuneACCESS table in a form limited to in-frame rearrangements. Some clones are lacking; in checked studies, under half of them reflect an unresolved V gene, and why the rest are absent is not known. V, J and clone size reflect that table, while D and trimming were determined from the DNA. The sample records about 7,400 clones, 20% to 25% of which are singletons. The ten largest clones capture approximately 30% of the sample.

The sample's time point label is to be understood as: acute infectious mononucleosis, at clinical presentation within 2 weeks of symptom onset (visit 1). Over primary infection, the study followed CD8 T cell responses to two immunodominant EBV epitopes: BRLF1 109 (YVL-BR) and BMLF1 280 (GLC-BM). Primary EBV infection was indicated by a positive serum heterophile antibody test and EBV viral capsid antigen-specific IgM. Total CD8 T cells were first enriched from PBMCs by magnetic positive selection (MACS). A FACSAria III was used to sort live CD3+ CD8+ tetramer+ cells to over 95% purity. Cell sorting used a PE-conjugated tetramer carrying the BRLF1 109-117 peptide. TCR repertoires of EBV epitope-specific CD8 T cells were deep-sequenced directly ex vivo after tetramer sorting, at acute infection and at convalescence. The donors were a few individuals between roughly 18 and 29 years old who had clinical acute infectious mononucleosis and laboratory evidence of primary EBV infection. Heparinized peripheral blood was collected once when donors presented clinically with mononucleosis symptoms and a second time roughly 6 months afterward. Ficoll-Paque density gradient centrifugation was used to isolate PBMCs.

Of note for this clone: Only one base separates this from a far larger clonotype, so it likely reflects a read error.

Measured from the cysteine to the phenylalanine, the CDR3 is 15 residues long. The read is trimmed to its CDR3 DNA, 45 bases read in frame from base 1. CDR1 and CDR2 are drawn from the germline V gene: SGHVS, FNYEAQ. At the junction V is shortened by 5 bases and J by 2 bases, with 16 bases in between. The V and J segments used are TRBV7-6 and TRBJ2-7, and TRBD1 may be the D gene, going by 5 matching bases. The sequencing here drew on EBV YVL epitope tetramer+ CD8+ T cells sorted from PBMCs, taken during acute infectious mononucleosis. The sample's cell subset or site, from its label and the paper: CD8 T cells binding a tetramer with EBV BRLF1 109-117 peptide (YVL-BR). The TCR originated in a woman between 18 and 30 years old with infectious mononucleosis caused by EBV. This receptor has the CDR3 CASSQVRDSPYEQYF. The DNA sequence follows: TGTGCCAGCAGCCAAGTGCGAGACAGCCCCTACGAGCAGTACTTC. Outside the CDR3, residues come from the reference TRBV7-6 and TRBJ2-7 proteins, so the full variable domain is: GAGVSQSPRYKVTKRGQDVALRCDPISGHVSLYWYRQALGQGPEFLTYFNYEAQQDKSGLPNDRFSAERPEGSISTLTIQRTEQRDSAMYRCASSQVRDSPYEQYFGPGTRLTVT.